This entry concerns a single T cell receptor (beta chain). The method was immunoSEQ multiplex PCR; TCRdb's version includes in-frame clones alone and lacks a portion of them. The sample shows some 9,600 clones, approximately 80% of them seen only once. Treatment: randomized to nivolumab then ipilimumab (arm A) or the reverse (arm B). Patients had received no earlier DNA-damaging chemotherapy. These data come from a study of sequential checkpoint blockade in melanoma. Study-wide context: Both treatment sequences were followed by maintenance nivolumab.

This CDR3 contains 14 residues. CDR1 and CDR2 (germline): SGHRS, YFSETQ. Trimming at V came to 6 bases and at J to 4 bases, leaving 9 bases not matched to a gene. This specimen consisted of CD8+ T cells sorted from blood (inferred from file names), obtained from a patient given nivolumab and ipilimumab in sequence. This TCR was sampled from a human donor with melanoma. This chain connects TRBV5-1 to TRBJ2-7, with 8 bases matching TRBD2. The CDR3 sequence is CASKDSGLAYEQYF. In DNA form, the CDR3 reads TGCGCCAGCAAAGATTCAGGACTAGCTTACGAGCAGTACTTC.